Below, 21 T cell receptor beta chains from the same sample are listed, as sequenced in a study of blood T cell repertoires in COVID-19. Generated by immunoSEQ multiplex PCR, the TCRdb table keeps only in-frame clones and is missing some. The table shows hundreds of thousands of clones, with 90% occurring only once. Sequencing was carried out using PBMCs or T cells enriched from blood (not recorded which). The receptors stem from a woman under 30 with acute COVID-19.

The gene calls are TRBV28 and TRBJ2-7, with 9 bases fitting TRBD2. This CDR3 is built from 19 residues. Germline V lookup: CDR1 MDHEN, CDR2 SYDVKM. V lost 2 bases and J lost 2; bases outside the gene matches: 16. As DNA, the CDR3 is TGTGCCAGCAGTTTAAGTTTGGGTTTTTGGGCTAGCGGGACCTACGAGCAGTACTTC. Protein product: CASSLSLGFWASGTYEQYF.

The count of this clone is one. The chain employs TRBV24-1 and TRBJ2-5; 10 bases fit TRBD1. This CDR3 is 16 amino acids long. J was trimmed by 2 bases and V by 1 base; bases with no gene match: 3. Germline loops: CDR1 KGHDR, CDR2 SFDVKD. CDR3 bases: TGTGCCACCAGTGATTTACCGGGACAGGGGCAAGAGACCCAGTACTTC. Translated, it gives CATSDLPGQGQETQYF.

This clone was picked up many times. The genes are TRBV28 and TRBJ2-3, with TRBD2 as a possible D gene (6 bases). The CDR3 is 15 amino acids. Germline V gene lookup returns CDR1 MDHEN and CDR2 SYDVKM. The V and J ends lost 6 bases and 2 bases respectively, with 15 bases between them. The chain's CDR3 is CASRMGRTTTDTQYF. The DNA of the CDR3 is TGTGCCAGCAGAATGGGACGGACTACCACAGATACGCAGTATTTT. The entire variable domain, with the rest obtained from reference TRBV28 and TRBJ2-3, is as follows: DVKVTQSSRYLVKRTGEKVFLECVQDMDHENMFWYRQDPGLGLRLIYFSYDVKMKEKGDIPEGYSVSREKKERFSLILESASTNQTSMYLCASRMGRTTTDTQYFGPGTRLTVL.

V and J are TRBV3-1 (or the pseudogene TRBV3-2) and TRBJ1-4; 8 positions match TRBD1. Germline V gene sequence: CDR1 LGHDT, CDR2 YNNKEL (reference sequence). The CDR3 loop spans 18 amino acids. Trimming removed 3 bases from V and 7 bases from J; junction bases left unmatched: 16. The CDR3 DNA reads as TGTGCCAGCAGCCAGGCTTTAATCGGACAGGGCCGACTTGAAAAACTGTTTTTT. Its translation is CASSQALIGQGRLEKLFF.

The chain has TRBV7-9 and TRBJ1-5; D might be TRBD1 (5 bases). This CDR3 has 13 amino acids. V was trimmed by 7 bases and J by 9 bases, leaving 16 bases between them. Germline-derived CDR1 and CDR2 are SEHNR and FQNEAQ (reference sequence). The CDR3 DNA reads TGTGCCAGCACCCCGGGCAGGGTGGGGCCCCAGCATTTT. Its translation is CASTPGRVGPQHF.

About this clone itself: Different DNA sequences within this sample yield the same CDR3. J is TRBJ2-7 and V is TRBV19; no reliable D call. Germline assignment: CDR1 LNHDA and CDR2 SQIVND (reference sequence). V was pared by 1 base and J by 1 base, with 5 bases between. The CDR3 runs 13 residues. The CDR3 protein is CASSIGQSYEQYF. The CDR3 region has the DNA TGTGCCAGTAGTATAGGGCAGTCCTACGAGCAGTACTTC.

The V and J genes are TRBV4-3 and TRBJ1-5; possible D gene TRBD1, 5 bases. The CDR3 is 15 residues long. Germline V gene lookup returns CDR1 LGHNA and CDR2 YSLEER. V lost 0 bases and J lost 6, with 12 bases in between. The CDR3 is CASSQDHGGVQPQHF. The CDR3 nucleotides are TGCGCCAGCAGCCAAGATCACGGGGGAGTTCAGCCCCAGCATTTT.

CDR3 in amino acids: CASSRQFSGNTIYF. CDR3 DNA: TGTGCCAGCAGTCGACAGTTCTCTGGAAACACCATATATTTT. J is TRBJ1-3 and V is TRBV9; the D gene is possibly TRBD1 (5 bases). This CDR3 spans 14 amino acids. Trimming took off 5 bases at V and 0 bases at J, with 9 bases between the two ends. Germline CDR1 SGDLS, CDR2 YYNGEE.

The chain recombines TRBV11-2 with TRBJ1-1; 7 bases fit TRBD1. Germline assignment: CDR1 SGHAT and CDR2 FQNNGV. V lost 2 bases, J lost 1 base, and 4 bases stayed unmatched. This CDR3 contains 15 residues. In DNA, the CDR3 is TGTGCCAGCAGCTTAACGGGACAGCCGAACACTGAAGCTTTCTTT. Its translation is CASSLTGQPNTEAFF.

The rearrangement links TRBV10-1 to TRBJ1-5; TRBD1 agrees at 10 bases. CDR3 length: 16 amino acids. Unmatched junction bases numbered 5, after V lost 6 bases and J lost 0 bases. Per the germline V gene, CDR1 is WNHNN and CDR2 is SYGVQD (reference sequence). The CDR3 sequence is CASRGTGDYSNQPQHF. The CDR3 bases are TGCGCCAGCAGAGGGACAGGGGACTATAGCAATCAGCCCCAGCATTTT.

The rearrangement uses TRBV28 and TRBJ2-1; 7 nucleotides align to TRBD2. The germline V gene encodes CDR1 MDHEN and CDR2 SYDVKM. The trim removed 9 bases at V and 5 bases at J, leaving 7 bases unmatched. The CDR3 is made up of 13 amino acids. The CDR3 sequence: CASTSGANNEQFF. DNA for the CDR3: TGTGCCAGTACGAGCGGGGCGAACAATGAGCAGTTCTTC.

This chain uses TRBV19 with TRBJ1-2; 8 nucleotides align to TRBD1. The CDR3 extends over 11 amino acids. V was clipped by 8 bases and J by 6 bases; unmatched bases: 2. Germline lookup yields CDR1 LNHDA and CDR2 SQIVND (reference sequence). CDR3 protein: CASAQGDGYTF. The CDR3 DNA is TGTGCCAGTGCACAGGGGGATGGCTACACCTTC.

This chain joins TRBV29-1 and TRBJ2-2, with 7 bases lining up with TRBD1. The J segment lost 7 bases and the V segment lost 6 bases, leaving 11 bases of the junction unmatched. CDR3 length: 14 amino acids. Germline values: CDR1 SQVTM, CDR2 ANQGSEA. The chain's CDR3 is CSVDRQGSNGELFF. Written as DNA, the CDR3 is TGCAGCGTGGACCGACAGGGAAGTAACGGGGAGCTGTTTTTT.

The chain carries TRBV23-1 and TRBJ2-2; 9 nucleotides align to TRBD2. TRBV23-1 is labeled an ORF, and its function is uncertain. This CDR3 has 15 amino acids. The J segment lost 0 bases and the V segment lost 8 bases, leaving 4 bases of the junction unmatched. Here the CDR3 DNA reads TGCGCCAGCGGACGGACTAGCGCGAACACCGGGGAGCTGTTTTTT. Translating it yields CASGRTSANTGELFF.

The CDR3, as DNA: TGTGCCAGCGGGAGTCCGGGACTGACCCTTCGCCATGAAGCTTTCTTT. Translation gives CASGSPGLTLRHEAFF. This chain connects TRBV27 to TRBJ1-1; possible D gene TRBD1, 5 bases. The V and J ends lost 8 bases and 7 bases respectively, with 26 bases between them. The CDR3 consists of 16 residues. Germline V gene sequence: CDR1 MNHEY, CDR2 SMNVEV (reference sequence).

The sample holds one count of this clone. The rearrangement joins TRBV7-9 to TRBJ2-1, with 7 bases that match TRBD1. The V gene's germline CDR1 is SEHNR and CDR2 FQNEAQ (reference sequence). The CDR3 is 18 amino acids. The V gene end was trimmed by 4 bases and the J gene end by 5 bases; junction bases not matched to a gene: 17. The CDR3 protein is CASSSHYYSSTGDNEQFF. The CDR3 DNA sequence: TGTGCCAGCAGCTCACACTATTATTCATCTACAGGGGACAATGAGCAGTTCTTC.

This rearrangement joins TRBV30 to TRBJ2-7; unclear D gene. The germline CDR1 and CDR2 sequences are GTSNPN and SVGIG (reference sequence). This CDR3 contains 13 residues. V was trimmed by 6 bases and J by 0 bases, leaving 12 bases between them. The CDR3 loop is CACSTEFSYEQYF. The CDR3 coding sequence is TGTGCCTGTAGTACAGAGTTCTCCTACGAGCAGTACTTC. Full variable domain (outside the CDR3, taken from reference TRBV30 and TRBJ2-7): SQTIHQWPATLVQPVGSPLSLECTVEGTSNPNLYWYRQAAGRGLQLLFYSVGIGQISSEVPQNLSASRPQDRQFILSSKKLLLSDSGFYLCACSTEFSYEQYFGPGTRLTVT.

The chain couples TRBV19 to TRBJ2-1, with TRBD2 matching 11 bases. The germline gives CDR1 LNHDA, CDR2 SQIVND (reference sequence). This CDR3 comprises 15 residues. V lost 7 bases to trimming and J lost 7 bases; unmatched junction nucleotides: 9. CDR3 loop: CASTPSTSGRNEQFF. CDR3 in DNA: TGTGCCAGTACTCCCAGTACTAGCGGGAGAAATGAGCAGTTCTTC.

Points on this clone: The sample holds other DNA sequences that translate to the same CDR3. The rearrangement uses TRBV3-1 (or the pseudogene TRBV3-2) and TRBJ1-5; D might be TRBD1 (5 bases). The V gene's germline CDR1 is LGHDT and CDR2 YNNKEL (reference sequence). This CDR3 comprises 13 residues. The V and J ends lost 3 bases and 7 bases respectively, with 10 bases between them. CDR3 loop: CASSQGGNQPQHF. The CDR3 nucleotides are TGTGCCAGCAGCCAGGGGGGGAACCAGCCCCAGCATTTT.

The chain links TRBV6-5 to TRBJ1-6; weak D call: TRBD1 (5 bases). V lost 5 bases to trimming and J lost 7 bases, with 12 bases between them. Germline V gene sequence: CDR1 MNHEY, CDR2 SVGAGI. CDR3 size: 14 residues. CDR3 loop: CASSRTGPNSPLHF. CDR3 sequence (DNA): TGTGCCAGCAGTAGAACAGGCCCCAATTCACCCCTCCACTTT.

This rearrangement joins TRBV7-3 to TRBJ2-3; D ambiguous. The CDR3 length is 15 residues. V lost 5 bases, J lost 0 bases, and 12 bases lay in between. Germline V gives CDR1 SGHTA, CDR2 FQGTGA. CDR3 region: CASSARYTSTDTQYF. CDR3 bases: TGTGCCAGCAGCGCTAGGTATACGAGCACAGATACGCAGTATTTT.